This passage covers 22 T cell receptor beta chains from one sample sequenced in a study of shared clonotypes between healthy human individuals. TCRdb keeps only in-frame clones here, not all; method: immunoSEQ multiplex PCR. The table includes about 1 million clones, 60% to 80% detected once. Material: memory CD4+ T cells sorted from blood. Subset defined: CD45RA-negative fraction. The receptors shown here come from a man aged 18 to 35 in good health.

The V and J genes are TRBV4-1 and TRBJ2-7; a weak D match, TRBD2 (5 bases). This CDR3 contains 14 residues. Germline-derived CDR1 and CDR2 are MGHRA and YSYEKL. Trimming left V 4 bases short and J 0 bases short, with 10 bases between. CDR3 loop: CASSPTSSSYEQYF. CDR3 in DNA: TGCGCCAGCAGCCCTACTAGTTCCTCCTACGAGCAGTACTTC.

The chain employs TRBV4-3 and TRBJ2-3; 9 nucleotides line up with TRBD2. V gave up 0 bases and J gave up 6 bases; unmatched junction bases: 10. Germline V gives CDR1 LGHNA, CDR2 YSLEER. The CDR3 consists of 17 residues. The DNA for the CDR3 is TGCGCCAGCAGCCAAGAATATGGCGGGAGGGAAACGGATACGCAGTATTTT. Encoded protein: CASSQEYGGRETDTQYF.

V usage is TRBV5-1 and J usage is TRBJ1-6; D gene ambiguous. Trimming shortened V by 0 bases and J by 5 bases, and 15 bases separated the two germline ends. The CDR3 covers 17 residues. Germline V gives CDR1 SGHRS, CDR2 YFSETQ. The CDR3 loop is CASSLAPPGRDNSPLHF. The DNA of the CDR3 is TGCGCCAGCAGCTTGGCCCCCCCGGGCCGGGATAATTCACCCCTCCACTTT. The whole variable domain, remainder taken from reference TRBV5-1 and TRBJ1-6, is KAGVTQTPRYLIKTRGQQVTLSCSPISGHRSVSWYQQTPGQGLQFLFEYFSETQRNKGNFPGRFSGRQFSNSRSEMNVSTLELGDSALYLCASSLAPPGRDNSPLHFGNGTRLTVT.

V is TRBV7-8 and J is TRBJ1-2; D gene unclear. The CDR3 sequence is 14 residues long. Germline values: CDR1 SGHVS, CDR2 FQNEAQ. Trimming cost V 1 base and J 7 bases, with 13 bases left between them. In DNA, the CDR3 is TGTGCCAGCAGCTTAGGCGGCGGCGAAGGTGGCTACACCTTC. Its protein is CASSLGGGEGGYTF.

The chain is built from TRBV30 and TRBJ2-3, with TRBD2 matching 7 bases. V shed 8 bases, J shed 3 bases, and the junction held 2 bases outside the gene matches. CDR3 length equals 11 residues. Per the germline V gene, CDR1 is GTSNPN and CDR2 is SVGIG (reference sequence). The CDR3 DNA sequence: TGTGCCGGGGGGGGGACAGATACGCAGTATTTT. It specifies CAGGGTDTQYF.

The chain recombines TRBV2 with TRBJ1-5; D might be TRBD1 (5 bases). The CDR3 covers 14 residues. Germline V gives CDR1 SNHLY, CDR2 FYNNEI. V was trimmed by 5 bases and J by 13 bases, leaving 21 bases between them. CDR3 sequence (DNA): TGTGCCAGCAGTACCGACAGTGGTGATCCCTTTCAGCATTTT. Protein sequence: CASSTDSGDPFQHF.

The V gene is TRBV5-1, the J gene TRBJ2-1, with D unclear. Germline values: CDR1 SGHRS, CDR2 YFSETQ. The CDR3 runs to 15 residues. V was trimmed by 4 bases and J by 0 bases, leaving 11 bases between them. The CDR3 nucleotides are TGCGCCAGCAGCACCGAGTTGAGCTCCTACAATGAGCAGTTCTTC. Its protein is CASSTELSSYNEQFF.

V is TRBV18 and J is TRBJ1-3; D unresolved. CDR3 length: 14 residues. Germline CDR1 is KGHSH and CDR2 is LQKENI. Trimming left V 2 bases short and J 7 bases short, with 12 bases between. In nucleotides, the CDR3 is TGTGCCAGCTCACCAATGGCGCAGGCCAACACCATATATTTT. Its protein is CASSPMAQANTIYF.

V and J are TRBV7-2 and TRBJ2-5, with D perhaps matching TRBD1 (7 bases). Trimming stripped 6 bases from V and 11 bases from J, with 16 bases between. The germline CDR1 and CDR2 sequences are SGHTA and FQGNSA. This CDR3 contains 12 residues. The CDR3 sequence is CASSHPRGEQYF. Here the CDR3 DNA reads TGTGCCAGCAGTCATCCCAGGGGGGAGCAGTACTTC.

The rearrangement uses TRBV11-3 and TRBJ2-3; D is possibly TRBD1 (5 bases). The CDR3 extends over 15 amino acids. The germline V and J ends were trimmed by 3 bases and 4 bases, with 14 bases remaining between them. Germline values: CDR1 SGHNT, CDR2 YENEEA. In DNA, the CDR3 is TGTGCCAGCAGCTTGGGGCAGGGTATCGCAGATACGCAGTATTTT. It translates to CASSLGQGIADTQYF.

This clone has more than one count but fewer than ten. The rearrangement links TRBV7-9 to TRBJ1-6, with D possibly TRBD1 on 5 matching bases. In germline, CDR1 is SEHNR, CDR2 FQNEAQ (reference sequence). The CDR3 sequence is 14 residues long. The ends were cut back, 5 bases at V and 7 bases at J, with 12 bases in the middle. CDR3 sequence (DNA): TGTGCCAGCAGCCGACGGGACTGGAATTCACCCCTCCACTTT. Translation gives CASSRRDWNSPLHF. The entire variable domain, with the rest obtained from reference TRBV7-9 and TRBJ1-6, is as follows: DTGVSQNPRHKITKRGQNVTFRCDPISEHNRLYWYRQTLGQGPEFLTYFQNEAQLEKSRLLSDRFSAERPKGSFSTLEIQRTEQGDSAMYLCASSRRDWNSPLHFGNGTRLTVT.

The chain is built from TRBV7-2 and TRBJ1-1; 12 bases map to TRBD1. Germline V lookup: CDR1 SGHTA, CDR2 FQGNSA. The CDR3 runs to 16 residues. J was trimmed by 5 bases and V by 5 bases; bases with no gene match: 9. The CDR3 DNA follows: TGTGCCAGCAGCCCGGGACAGGGGGCTAGATATACTGAAGCTTTCTTT. Its translation is CASSPGQGARYTEAFF.

This chain links TRBV19 with TRBJ2-5; TRBD1 is a possible D gene (6 bases). This CDR3 contains 16 residues. V shed 5 bases and J shed 4 bases, with 20 bases lying between them. Germline CDR1 LNHDA, CDR2 SQIVND (reference sequence). DNA of the CDR3: TGTGCCAGTAGTCGTCGGGGCACAGGGTATGGAGAGACCCAGTACTTC. Translating gives CASSRRGTGYGETQYF.

The chain uses TRBV6-6 and TRBJ1-4, with D possibly matching TRBD1 (5 bases). Germline CDR1 reads MNHNY; CDR2 reads SVGAGI (reference sequence). The CDR3 consists of 16 residues. The V end was cut by 11 bases, the J end by 0 bases, with 19 bases between. CDR3 bases: TGTGCCGCCGAACCGGGACGGATCGCAACTAATGAAAAACTGTTTTTT. Translated: CAAEPGRIATNEKLFF.

This chain uses TRBV18 with TRBJ2-3, with D unclear. This CDR3 is built from 13 residues. V was pared by 6 bases and J by 5 bases, with 12 bases between. CDR1 is KGHSH and CDR2 is LQKENI in the germline V gene. The DNA for the CDR3 is TGTGCCAGCTCGTTTTCCCCTAAAGATACGCAGTATTTT. Amino acids: CASSFSPKDTQYF. Complete variable domain (other parts from reference TRBV18 and TRBJ2-3): NAGVMQNPRHLVRRRGQEARLRCSPMKGHSHVYWYRQLPEEGLKFMVYLQKENIIDESGMPKERFSAEFPKEGPSILRIQQVVRGDSAAYFCASSFSPKDTQYFGPGTRLTVL.

This clone was recorded once. J is TRBJ1-3 and V is TRBV27; D might be TRBD1 (5 bases). Per the germline V gene, CDR1 is MNHEY and CDR2 is SMNVEV (reference sequence). Trimming pared 1 base from V and 4 bases from J, leaving 11 bases between. The CDR3 has 15 amino acids. CDR3: CASSLWGGDGNTIYF. CDR3 sequence (DNA): TGTGCCAGCAGTTTATGGGGGGGTGACGGAAACACCATATATTTT.

Comments on this clone: The same CDR3 arises from other DNA sequences in this sample as well. Here the CDR3 DNA reads TGCGCCAGCAGCTTGGAAGGCAGTCGTGGAAACACCATATATTTT. It yields the protein CASSLEGSRGNTIYF. The chain uses TRBV5-1 and TRBJ1-3; D uncertain. Germline CDR1 is SGHRS and CDR2 is YFSETQ. V was trimmed by 0 bases and J by 3 bases, leaving 10 bases between them. This CDR3 has 15 residues. The complete variable domain, with remaining parts taken from reference TRBV5-1 and TRBJ1-3, reads KAGVTQTPRYLIKTRGQQVTLSCSPISGHRSVSWYQQTPGQGLQFLFEYFSETQRNKGNFPGRFSGRQFSNSRSEMNVSTLELGDSALYLCASSLEGSRGNTIYFGEGSWLTVV.

The chain joins TRBV5-5 to TRBJ2-3, with 7 bases that match TRBD1. The J segment lost 8 bases and the V segment lost 4 bases, leaving 7 bases of the junction unmatched. Germline V CDR1 and CDR2: SGHKS, YYEKEE (reference sequence). The CDR3 covers 13 residues. The chain's CDR3 is CASSERQGFTQYF. The CDR3 DNA follows: TGTGCCAGCAGCGAGCGACAGGGTTTTACGCAGTATTTT.

This clone was seen just once. Just one base apart from a much larger clone, this may be a read error. Other nucleotide sequences in the sample specify the same CDR3. This sequence joins TRBV11-2 and TRBJ2-7; D uncertain. Germline-derived CDR1 and CDR2 are SGHAT and FQNNGV. The CDR3 has 12 amino acids. V was shortened by 5 bases and J by 0 bases, with 5 bases between the two germline ends. CDR3: CASSRSSYEQYF. CDR3 nucleotides: TGTGCCAGCAGCCGCAGCTCCTACGAGCAGTACTTC.

In its sample, this clone was seen once. This chain connects TRBV6-5 to TRBJ1-5; D remains unclear. Germline V gene lookup returns CDR1 MNHEY and CDR2 SVGAGI. Trimming shortened V by 6 bases and J by 5 bases, and 17 bases separated the two germline ends. This CDR3 contains 15 residues. The CDR3 spells CASSIGPRVDQPQHF. For the CDR3, the DNA is TGTGCCAGCAGCATCGGACCCAGAGTCGATCAGCCCCAGCATTTT.

The rearrangement links TRBV19 to TRBJ2-2; perhaps TRBD1 as D (5 bases). Trimming took 6 bases from V and 0 from J, leaving 8 bases between them. CDR1 and CDR2 (germline): LNHDA, SQIVND (reference sequence). This CDR3 has 14 residues. CDR3 DNA sequence: TGTGCCAGTAGGACAGATACGAACACCGGGGAGCTGTTTTTT. It encodes CASRTDTNTGELFF.

V and J are TRBV11-2 and TRBJ2-7; no clear D. This CDR3 is 13 amino acids long. V gave up 4 bases and J gave up 3 bases, with 10 bases separating them. The germline V gene encodes CDR1 SGHAT and CDR2 FQNNGV. The chain's CDR3 is CASSSNQHYEQYF. Written as DNA, the CDR3 is TGTGCCAGCAGCTCGAACCAACACTACGAGCAGTACTTC. The entire variable domain, with the rest obtained from reference TRBV11-2 and TRBJ2-7, is as follows: EAGVAQSPRYKIIEKRQSVAFWCNPISGHATLYWYQQILGQGPKLLIQFQNNGVVDDSQLPKDRFSAERLKGVDSTLKIQPAKLEDSAVYLCASSSNQHYEQYFGPGTRLTVT.